The 26 T cell receptor beta chains below were found in one sample sequenced in a study of cytomegalovirus exposure and HLA in healthy donors. PCR employed 60 Vbeta and 13 Jbeta primers. Libraries were prepared by immunoSEQ multiplex PCR; TCRdb keeps only in-frame clonotypes and omits some of them. The sample shows 200,000 or so clones, roughly 87% of them seen only once. Sequencing used PBMCs. Every receptor here comes from a girl less than two years old in good health and CMV-seronegative.

The gene calls are TRBV4-1 and TRBJ2-7, with 13 bases that match TRBD2. Germline V gene lookup returns CDR1 MGHRA and CDR2 YSYEKL. The CDR3 consists of 16 residues. The V and J ends lost 0 bases and 5 bases, in that order; junction bases with no gene match: 4. The CDR3 DNA reads as TGCGCCAGCAGCCAAGAATACACTAGCGGGGGGGACGAGCAGTACTTC. Translated: CASSQEYTSGGDEQYF.

The V call is TRBV5-6, the J call TRBJ1-6; D is possibly TRBD1 (6 bases). The length of the CDR3 is 17 residues. Germline CDR1 SGHDT, CDR2 YYEEEE. V was clipped by 3 bases and J by 2 bases, with 15 bases between them. The DNA for the CDR3 is TGTGCCAGCAGCTCGGAAACCCCAGGGGCCTATAATTCACCCCTCCACTTT. Its protein product is CASSSETPGAYNSPLHF. Drawing the rest from reference TRBV5-6 and TRBJ1-6, the complete variable domain is DAGVTQSPTHLIKTRGQQVTLRCSPKSGHDTVSWYQQALGQGPQFIFQYYEEEERQRGNFPDRFSGHQFPNYSSELNVNALLLGDSALYLCASSSETPGAYNSPLHFGNGTRLTVT.

The V call is TRBV2, the J call TRBJ2-1; TRBD2 aligns across 8 bases. V shed 2 bases and J 15 bases; nucleotides not matched to a gene: 3. The CDR3 sequence is 11 residues long. Per the germline V gene, CDR1 is SNHLY and CDR2 is FYNNEI. The DNA of the CDR3 is TGTGCCAGCAGTGAATTGGGACTAGGGTTCTTC. Amino acid sequence: CASSELGLGFF.

The rearrangement links TRBV27 to TRBJ2-4; D gene uncertain. The CDR3 runs 18 residues. Looked up from germline, CDR1 is MNHEY and CDR2 is SMNVEV (reference sequence). V was cut by 2 bases and J by 0 bases, with 17 bases left in between. CDR3 nucleotides: TGTGCCAGCAGTTTAATGGTTCCCCGGTTCGTAGCCAAAAACATTCAGTACTTC. Translating it yields CASSLMVPRFVAKNIQYF.

This chain links TRBV29-1 with TRBJ1-4, with 8 bases matching TRBD1. Trimming took 7 bases from V and 5 from J; bases not matched to a gene: 6. This CDR3 has 13 amino acids. Germline values: CDR1 SQVTM, CDR2 ANQGSEA. CDR3: CSGWAGGNEKLFF. The CDR3 region has the DNA TGCAGCGGATGGGCAGGGGGCAATGAAAAACTGTTTTTT.

The V and J genes are TRBV4-3 and TRBJ1-4; D is ambiguous. Germline CDR1 and CDR2: LGHNA and YSLEER. The CDR3 loop spans 17 amino acids. V lost 3 bases, J lost 6 bases, and 20 bases lay in between. The CDR3 spells CASSQEKWKLADEKLFF. The CDR3 region has the DNA TGCGCCAGCAGCCAGGAAAAATGGAAACTTGCGGATGAAAAACTGTTTTTT.

This clone has just one count. This chain connects TRBV5-1 to TRBJ2-5; a possible D gene is TRBD1 (8 bases). CDR1 SGHRS and CDR2 YFSETQ come from the germline V gene. The CDR3 has 14 residues. The V end was cut by 0 bases, the J end by 5 bases, with 11 bases between. The CDR3 protein is CASSLDRGGETQYF. The CDR3 nucleotides read TGCGCCAGCAGCTTGGACAGGGGGGGGGAGACCCAGTACTTC.

The V gene is TRBV6-1, the J gene TRBJ1-2; 8 nucleotides align to TRBD1. V lost 0 bases and J lost 4; bases outside the gene matches: 4. Germline V CDR1 and CDR2: MNHNS, SASEGT. This CDR3 has 15 residues. CDR3 DNA: TGTGCCAGCAGTGAAGCGACAGGGGCAAGCTATGGCTACACCTTC. The encoded protein is CASSEATGASYGYTF.

The rearrangement uses TRBV5-1 and TRBJ2-2, with 7 bases lining up with TRBD1. Trimming removed 4 bases from V and 4 bases from J; junction bases left unmatched: 4. The V gene's germline CDR1 is SGHRS and CDR2 YFSETQ. This CDR3 contains 14 residues. This CDR3 is CASSPGQLTGELFF. The DNA for the CDR3 is TGCGCCAGCAGCCCGGGACAGCTCACCGGGGAGCTGTTTTTT.

The V gene is TRBV6-5, the J gene TRBJ2-4, with D possibly being TRBD1 (5 bases). The CDR3 has 14 residues. Trimming shortened V by 6 bases and J by 0 bases, and 9 bases separated the two germline ends. Looked up from germline, CDR1 is MNHEY and CDR2 is SVGAGI. CDR3 coding DNA: TGTGCCAGCAGGGTGACAGTAGCCAAAAACATTCAGTACTTC. This gives the protein CASRVTVAKNIQYF.

This clone was observed a handful of times. The J gene is TRBJ1-2, the V gene TRBV6-1, with D maybe TRBD1 (6 bases). CDR1 and CDR2 from the germline V gene are MNHNS and SASEGT. Trimming took off 8 bases at V and 4 bases at J, with 11 bases between the two ends. The CDR3 has 12 amino acids. DNA for the CDR3: TGTGCCAGCGGCACCAGGGGCTATGGCTACACCTTC. This gives the protein CASGTRGYGYTF.

The rearrangement joins TRBV5-1 to TRBJ2-1, with 7 bases fitting TRBD2. CDR1 is SGHRS and CDR2 is YFSETQ in the germline V gene. V shed 7 bases, J shed 6 bases, and the junction held 10 bases outside the gene matches. The CDR3 sequence is 14 residues long. The CDR3 DNA sequence: TGCGCCAGCCAACGGACGACTAGCAGCAATGAGCAGTTCTTC. Encoded protein: CASQRTTSSNEQFF.

This clone was seen once. The chain couples TRBV14 to TRBJ2-5; no clear D. V lost 3 bases to trimming and J lost 1 base, with 12 bases between them. This CDR3 contains 15 residues. The germline CDR1 and CDR2 sequences are SGHDN and FVKESK. The CDR3 spells CASSHGLALQETQYF. DNA for the CDR3: TGTGCCAGCAGCCACGGATTAGCTCTCCAAGAGACCCAGTACTTC.

V and J are TRBV29-1 and TRBJ2-1; TRBD2 agrees at 8 bases. CDR1 is SQVTM, CDR2 ANQGSEA, per germline. This CDR3 comprises 13 residues. The trim removed 4 bases at V and 4 bases at J, leaving 3 bases unmatched. The CDR3 reads CSVVASGYNEQFF. DNA of the CDR3: TGCAGCGTTGTCGCTAGCGGGTACAATGAGCAGTTCTTC.

The rearrangement links TRBV27 to TRBJ1-5, with a possible D match to TRBD1 (6 bases). V lost 6 bases to trimming and J lost 4 bases, with 13 bases between them. This CDR3 spans 14 amino acids. Germline CDR1 reads MNHEY; CDR2 reads SMNVEV (reference sequence). The CDR3, as DNA: TGTGCCAGCAGCCTACCTGGGACAAATCAGCCCCAGCATTTT. It specifies CASSLPGTNQPQHF.

The rearrangement joins TRBV11-2 to TRBJ1-6; TRBD1 matches at 9 bases. Germline V lookup: CDR1 SGHAT, CDR2 FQNNGV. V lost 5 bases, J lost 6 bases, and 8 bases stayed unmatched. This CDR3 is 16 amino acids long. CDR3 nucleotide sequence: TGTGCCAGCAGCATAGGACAGGGGAGGGCTAATTCACCCCTCCACTTT. This codes for CASSIGQGRANSPLHF. Supplemented by reference TRBV11-2 and TRBJ1-6, the full variable domain reads EAGVAQSPRYKIIEKRQSVAFWCNPISGHATLYWYQQILGQGPKLLIQFQNNGVVDDSQLPKDRFSAERLKGVDSTLKIQPAKLEDSAVYLCASSIGQGRANSPLHFGNGTRLTVT.

This chain links TRBV19 with TRBJ2-1; 10 positions match TRBD1. There are 14 residues in the CDR3. Looked up from germline, CDR1 is LNHDA and CDR2 is SQIVND (reference sequence). V shed 5 bases, J shed 6 bases, and the junction held 4 bases outside the gene matches. The CDR3: CASSLRTGGNEQFF. In nucleotides, the CDR3 is TGTGCCAGTAGTCTTAGGACAGGGGGCAATGAGCAGTTCTTC.

Concerning this clone itself: Compared with germline, one end of the junction differs, possibly owing to a read error. V gene TRBV6-5 combines with J gene TRBJ2-7, with D maybe TRBD2 (6 bases). The germline V gene encodes CDR1 MNHEY and CDR2 SVGAGI. The CDR3 covers 15 residues. As DNA, the CDR3 is TGTGCCAGCAGGGGACTTAGCGGTTACTCCTACGGGCAGTACTTC. Protein: CASRGLSGYSYGQYF.

J is TRBJ1-5 and V is TRBV30; tentatively, D is TRBD1 (6 bases). V was shortened by 0 bases and J by 0 bases, with 12 bases between the two germline ends. From germline, CDR1 is GTSNPN and CDR2 SVGIG (reference sequence). The CDR3 length is 16 residues. CDR3 bases: TGTGCCTGGAGTGTCACCGGGACATTTAGCAATCAGCCCCAGCATTTT. It codes for CAWSVTGTFSNQPQHF.

V usage is TRBV10-3 and J usage is TRBJ1-2; no clear D. V lost 0 bases and J 4 bases, leaving 15 bases between the germline ends. From germline, CDR1 is ENHRY and CDR2 SYGVKD. The length of the CDR3 is 16 residues. The CDR3 loop is CAISESITQPSYGYTF. In DNA, the CDR3 is TGTGCCATCAGTGAGTCGATTACACAGCCCAGCTATGGCTACACCTTC.

This chain uses TRBV30 with TRBJ2-2; D not certain. In germline, CDR1 is GTSNPN, CDR2 SVGIG (reference sequence). Between the trimmed V and J ends, which lost 6 bases and 4 bases, there was a span of 9 bases. The CDR3 runs 12 residues. The CDR3 loop is CACLPRTGELFF. The CDR3 DNA reads as TGTGCCTGCCTCCCGCGCACCGGGGAGCTGTTTTTT.

This clone was detected only once. This chain links TRBV25-1 with TRBJ1-6, with 7 bases identical to TRBD1. V gave up 1 base and J gave up 9 bases; unmatched junction bases: 15. The CDR3 has 18 residues. Germline V gene lookup returns CDR1 MGHDK and CDR2 SYGVNS. The CDR3 spells CASSEFPTGARHTSPLHF. The DNA for the CDR3 is TGTGCCAGCAGTGAATTTCCCACAGGGGCCCGTCATACTTCACCCCTCCACTTT.

This chain links TRBV29-1 with TRBJ1-1; TRBD1 is a possible D gene (5 bases). V lost 4 bases to trimming and J lost 4 bases, with 7 bases between them. The CDR3 consists of 11 residues. CDR1 is SQVTM, CDR2 ANQGSEA, per germline. CDR3 nucleotide sequence: TGCAGCGTTGCCAGGGTCACTGAAGCTTTCTTT. The encoded protein is CSVARVTEAFF.

This clone has more than one count but fewer than ten. The J gene is TRBJ1-4, the V gene TRBV4-1; 9 nucleotides line up with TRBD1. V lost 4 bases, J lost 5 bases, and 5 bases stayed unmatched. Germline V gene sequence: CDR1 MGHRA, CDR2 YSYEKL. The CDR3 is made up of 15 amino acids. The CDR3 bases are TGCGCCAGCAGCCGACCGGGACAGGGAAATGAAAAACTGTTTTTT. Its translation is CASSRPGQGNEKLFF.

This sequence joins TRBV7-2 and TRBJ1-3; TRBD1 aligns across 7 bases. From germline, CDR1 is SGHTA and CDR2 FQGNSA. The CDR3 is 16 residues long. J was trimmed by 0 bases and V by 7 bases; bases with no gene match: 9. The CDR3, as DNA: TGTGCCAGCAACAGACAGGGAGCCAGCTCTGGAAACACCATATATTTT. Translating it yields CASNRQGASSGNTIYF. Using reference TRBV7-2 and TRBJ1-3 for the parts outside the CDR3, the full variable domain is GAGVSQSPSNKVTEKGKDVELRCDPISGHTALYWYRQSLGQGLEFLIYFQGNSAPDKSGLPSDRFSAERTGGSVSTLTIQRTQQEDSAVYLCASNRQGASSGNTIYFGEGSWLTVV.

The V gene is TRBV4-2, the J gene TRBJ2-2; TRBD2 matches 7 bases. CDR3 length: 19 amino acids. Germline V gene sequence: CDR1 LGHNA, CDR2 YNFKEQ. Germline trimming cut 0 bases from V and 7 bases from J; bases unmatched to any gene: 17. The CDR3 spells CASSQEDWKAAGFDGELFF. The CDR3 nucleotides are TGTGCCAGCAGCCAAGAAGATTGGAAGGCAGCGGGGTTTGACGGGGAGCTGTTTTTT.